The clone carrying this T cell receptor (beta chain) was seen only a few times. Per the authors' pipeline: Estimation of nucleated cell counts was performed using reference gene primer amplification. The assay was immunoSEQ multiplex PCR, and TCRdb's table has in-frame clones only and misses some. V and J calls and clone size are as listed in that table; D and trimming were resolved from the DNA. Of some 75,000 clones listed, around 88% are singletons. This sample is part of a study of blood T cell repertoires in COVID-19. Study background: Italy, Spain and the United States were the sources of the convalescent and acute COVID-19 samples. PBMCs, B-cell-depleted T cells, or T cells were the source of the cDNA or gDNA that made up the material.

The material sequenced was peripheral blood. This TCR was sampled from a man aged 80 or over with COVID-19, enrolled during active disease.

DNA for the CDR3: TGTGCCAGCAGCCAAGGGGACAGGGGGCTTTCGTCGGATGGCTACACCTTC. It translates to CASSQGDRGLSSDGYTF. The chain employs TRBV4-2 and TRBJ1-2; 12 positions match TRBD1. The CDR3 contains 17 residues. V was pared by 1 base and J by 6 bases, with 9 bases of the junction left unmatched. The V gene's germline CDR1 is LGHNA and CDR2 YNFKEQ.